The 25 T cell receptor beta chains reported below all come from one sample, sequenced in a study of blood T cells in healthy people across ages. Alongside a J-beta primer mix, a sample-barcoded 5' primer served in a second PCR lasting roughly 6 to 12 cycles. TCRdb reanalysed the 5' RACE reads using MiXCR and keeps one entry per CDR3 protein. The sample lists 350,000 to 450,000 distinct CDR3 sequences; 50% to 60% were seen once. Sequencing input: blood. The receptor source for this set is a man in his fifties or sixties in good health.

The chain has TRBV11-3 and TRBJ2-3; TRBD2 aligns across 10 bases. The V gene end was trimmed by 5 bases and the J gene end by 10 bases; junction bases not matched to a gene: 15. CDR3 size: 16 residues. The germline CDR1 and CDR2 sequences are SGHNT and YENEEA. This CDR3 is CASSTRTSGPPGAQYF. CDR3 sequence (DNA): TGTGCCAGCAGCACCCGGACTAGCGGACCTCCCGGGGCGCAGTATTTT.

The table lists this clonotype with many counts. The chain employs TRBV6-4 and TRBJ2-3, with D possibly TRBD1 on 5 matching bases. V was shortened by 3 bases and J by 6 bases, with 13 bases between the two germline ends. The CDR3 covers 14 residues. Looked up from germline, CDR1 is MRHNA and CDR2 is SNTAGT. The CDR3 loop is CASSEGRDGDTQYF. The CDR3 DNA follows: TGTGCCAGCAGTGAGGGCAGGGATGGGGATACGCAGTATTTT.

The gene calls are TRBV29-1 and TRBJ2-5; TRBD1 might be the D (6 bases). The J call may be in error: the DNA end matches TRBJ2-7 better. This CDR3 has 12 residues. Germline values: CDR1 SQVTM, CDR2 ANQGSEA. The CDR3 bases are TGCAGCGCCAGGGACACTGCCTACGAGCAGTACTTC. Translated: CSARDTAYEQYF.

This clonotype has at least ten counts. The rearrangement uses TRBV12-3 or TRBV12-4 and TRBJ2-1, with 8 bases that match TRBD2. The CDR3 extends over 15 amino acids. The V and J ends lost 5 bases and 13 bases, in that order; junction bases with no gene match: 16. The CDR3 DNA sequence: TGTGCCAGCAGTCCCTTAAGCCCCCGGGTAGCGGGACAGTTCTTC. It translates to CASSPLSPRVAGQFF.

This clonotype turned up a few times. V gene TRBV20-1 combines with J gene TRBJ1-4; unclear D gene. Trimming left V 0 bases short and J 5 bases short, with 10 bases between. Per the germline V gene, CDR1 is DFQATT and CDR2 is SNEGSKA (reference sequence). The CDR3 length is 14 residues. CDR3 region: CSARDLGINEKLFF. CDR3 DNA sequence: TGCAGTGCTAGAGATCTAGGGATCAATGAAAAACTGTTTTTT.

V is TRBV7-2 and J is TRBJ2-5; D unresolved. Germline-derived CDR1 and CDR2 are SGHTA and FQGNSA. Between the trimmed V and J ends, which lost 10 bases and 1 base, there was a span of 13 bases. This CDR3 contains 13 residues. The CDR3 nucleotides read TGTGCCACCTCCATAGTATCCCAAGAGACCCAGTACTTC. This codes for CATSIVSQETQYF.

The chain joins TRBV7-2 to TRBJ2-4, with D perhaps being TRBD1 or TRBD2 (5 bases each). TRBJ2-7 explains the end of the DNA better; the J call may be wrong. This CDR3 has 16 amino acids. CDR1 SGHTA and CDR2 FQGNSA come from the germline V gene. DNA for the CDR3: TGTGCCAGCAGCTTAGGTTCGGGCAGGGACCCCTACGAGCAGTACTTC. Its protein product is CASSLGSGRDPYEQYF.

This clonotype has only a few counts. The gene calls are TRBV12-3 or TRBV12-4 and TRBJ2-3; D tentatively reads TRBD1 or TRBD2 (5 bases each). V lost 2 bases and J 4 bases, leaving 10 bases between the germline ends. The CDR3 loop spans 14 amino acids. CDR3 in DNA: TGTGCCAGCAGTTTAAGTCAGGGACCAGATACGCAGTATTTT. Protein sequence: CASSLSQGPDTQYF.

The V and J genes are TRBV20-1 and TRBJ2-3, with a tentative D call TRBD2 (6 bases). The CDR3 extends over 13 amino acids. The V and J ends lost 7 bases and 2 bases respectively, with 13 bases between them. The germline CDR1 and CDR2 sequences are DFQATT and SNEGSKA (reference sequence). As DNA, the CDR3 is TGCAGTGGGGCTAGCGAGACCACAGATACGCAGTATTTT. Translation: CSGASETTDTQYF.

A few counts support this clonotype. Here the CDR3 reads CASSLRAGGLRDTQYF. For the CDR3, the DNA is TGTGCCAGCAGCTTACGAGCGGGAGGGCTTAGGGATACGCAGTATTTT. This sequence joins TRBV11-2 and TRBJ2-3; 10 nucleotides agree with TRBD2. The V gene's germline CDR1 is SGHAT and CDR2 FQNNGV. The CDR3 spans 16 residues. V shed 2 bases and J 6 bases; nucleotides not matched to a gene: 8. Using reference TRBV11-2 and TRBJ2-3 for the parts outside the CDR3, the full variable domain is EAGVAQSPRYKIIEKRQSVAFWCNPISGHATLYWYQQILGQGPKLLIQFQNNGVVDDSQLPKDRFSAERLKGVDSTLKIQPAKLEDSAVYLCASSLRAGGLRDTQYFGPGTRLTVL.

The chain uses TRBV29-1 and TRBJ2-5; unclear D gene. The V gene's germline CDR1 is SQVTM and CDR2 ANQGSEA. The length of the CDR3 is 13 residues. The CDR3 nucleotides are TGCAGTGTTTTGATGGGTGCCCAAGAGACCCAGTACTTC. Its protein is CSVLMGAQETQYF.

This clonotype came up many times. This chain joins TRBV9 and TRBJ2-7; TRBD1 aligns across 7 bases. The junction had 6 bases not matched to a gene; V was cut back by 4 bases and J by 2 bases. The CDR3 covers 14 residues. Germline V gene data show CDR1 as SGDLS and CDR2 as YYNGEE. CDR3 amino acids: CASSLRQGAYEQYF. The CDR3 bases are TGTGCCAGCAGCCTTCGACAGGGAGCCTACGAGCAGTACTTC.

This rearrangement joins TRBV25-1 to TRBJ2-1; tentatively, D is TRBD1 or TRBD2 (5 bases each). Trimming removed 3 bases from V and 13 bases from J, with 16 bases in between. This CDR3 has 13 residues. CDR1 is MGHDK and CDR2 is SYGVNS in the germline V gene. The DNA for the CDR3 is TGTGCCAGCAGTGATCCAGGGAGAGAGACCCAGTTCTTC. Amino acids: CASSDPGRETQFF.

J is TRBJ2-7 and V is TRBV4-1; 7 bases match TRBD1. Germline trimming cut 3 bases from V and 0 bases from J; bases unmatched to any gene: 2. The germline V gene encodes CDR1 MGHRA and CDR2 YSYEKL. The CDR3 is made up of 14 amino acids. The CDR3 DNA reads TGCGCCAGCAGCCAGACAGGGACCTCCTACGAGCAGTACTTC. It is translated as CASSQTGTSYEQYF.

The CDR3 DNA reads TGTGCCAGTAGTCCCCGGGCAGGGGGCGGAAATGAGCAGTTCTTC. Translated: CASSPRAGGGNEQFF. J is TRBJ2-1 and V is TRBV19; 8 positions agree with TRBD1. CDR1 is LNHDA, CDR2 SQIVND, per germline (reference sequence). The CDR3 length is 15 residues. The V gene end was trimmed by 5 bases and the J gene end by 7 bases; junction bases not matched to a gene: 10.

The CDR3 loop reads CSVETPGQDLNEQYF. As DNA, the CDR3 is TGCAGCGTAGAAACGCCGGGACAGGACCTCAATGAGCAGTACTTC. The genes are TRBV29-1 and TRBJ2-5; the match to TRBD1 covers 8 bases. In germline, CDR1 is SQVTM, CDR2 ANQGSEA. V shed 6 bases and J 11 bases; nucleotides not matched to a gene: 20. This CDR3 region has 15 residues.

The V and J genes are TRBV7-9 and TRBJ1-2; tentative D call: TRBD1 (6 bases). The ends were cut back, 1 base at V and 1 base at J, with 10 bases in the middle. In germline, CDR1 is SEHNR, CDR2 FQNEAQ (reference sequence). The CDR3 consists of 15 residues. The CDR3 region has the DNA TGTGCCAGCAGCTTAGGCACAGGGATTAACTATGGCTACACCTTC. Translating it yields CASSLGTGINYGYTF.

This clonotype appeared a few times. The chain uses TRBV5-1 and TRBJ2-7; 8 positions match TRBD1. Germline V gene lookup returns CDR1 SGHRS and CDR2 YFSETQ. The length of the CDR3 is 14 residues. The V segment lost 1 base and the J segment 2 bases; nucleotides outside the gene matches: 2. The CDR3 loop is CASSLKDRAYEQYF. Written as DNA, the CDR3 is TGCGCCAGCAGCTTGAAGGACAGGGCCTACGAGCAGTACTTC.

This sequence joins TRBV11-2 and TRBJ2-1, with 7 bases fitting TRBD2. Trimming at V came to 4 bases and at J to 9 bases, leaving 9 bases not matched to a gene. This CDR3 is 14 amino acids long. Germline V CDR1 and CDR2: SGHAT, FQNNGV. The CDR3 bases are TGTGCCAGCAGCTGCGGACTAGTAGGAGGTGAGCAGTTCTTC. Protein product: CASSCGLVGGEQFF.

This chain links TRBV20-1 with TRBJ1-5; tentatively, D is TRBD1 (5 bases). Per germline, CDR1 DFQATT and CDR2 SNEGSKA (reference sequence). The ends were cut back, 5 bases at V and 2 bases at J, with 16 bases in the middle. The CDR3 runs to 15 residues. For the CDR3, the DNA is TGCAGTGCTGGACGGCGGGCGGGGGGCAATCAGCCCCAGCATTTT. Translated: CSAGRRAGGNQPQHF.

This clonotype has at least ten counts. The V call is TRBV6-5, the J call TRBJ2-7; unclear D gene. The germline gives CDR1 MNHEY, CDR2 SVGAGI. The CDR3 has 13 amino acids. Trimming removed 2 bases from V and 0 bases from J, with 5 bases in between. The CDR3 DNA sequence: TGTGCCAGCAGTTACCAGGCCTCCTACGAGCAGTACTTC. It encodes CASSYQASYEQYF.

This clonotype has a handful of counts. The chain employs TRBV27 and TRBJ1-2, with D possibly matching TRBD1 (6 bases). CDR3 length equals 13 residues. Germline CDR1 and CDR2: MNHEY and SMNVEV (reference sequence). V shed 6 bases and J shed 4 bases, with 12 bases lying between them. CDR3 protein: CASSPGVGYGYTF. The CDR3 DNA sequence: TGTGCCAGCAGCCCAGGGGTCGGCTATGGCTACACCTTC.

The gene calls are TRBV20-1 and TRBJ2-7, with 7 bases matching TRBD2. The tail of the sequence fits TRBJ2-5 better, so the J call may be wrong. This CDR3 has 17 amino acids. From germline, CDR1 is DFQATT and CDR2 SNEGSKA (reference sequence). The CDR3 reads CSARDIGLAGEGETQYF. CDR3 DNA sequence: TGCAGTGCTAGAGATATTGGGCTAGCCGGGGAGGGAGAGACCCAGTACTTC.

The chain joins TRBV20-1 to TRBJ2-5; D perhaps matches TRBD2 (5 bases). Germline V gene data show CDR1 as DFQATT and CDR2 as SNEGSKA (reference sequence). With 4 bases removed from V and 7 bases from J, the gap between germline ends came to 16 bases. This CDR3 is 13 amino acids long. CDR3 amino acids: CSAKDPDSGTQYF. DNA of the CDR3: TGCAGTGCTAAAGATCCGGACTCCGGGACCCAGTACTTC.

The chain recombines TRBV29-1 with TRBJ1-5; D is ambiguous. The CDR3 runs to 13 residues. Germline CDR1 SQVTM, CDR2 ANQGSEA. The germline V and J ends were trimmed by 4 bases and 2 bases, with 9 bases remaining between them. The CDR3 reads CSVVGPGNQPQHF. In DNA form, the CDR3 reads TGCAGCGTTGTAGGACCGGGCAATCAGCCCCAGCATTTT.